This T cell receptor beta chain emerged from a study of identical twins. A few counts support this clonotype. CDR3 length: 16 amino acids. Trimming shortened V by 7 bases and J by 1 base, and 16 bases separated the two germline ends. TCRdb re-called the 5' RACE reads through MiXCR, storing one row per CDR3 protein. The table has hundreds of thousands of distinct CDR3 sequences, around 20% seen once. These data were likewise used in another study, on T cells expressing NK-cell markers. That paper notes: The dominant NKG2C+ clonotypes represented about 1.0-7.0% of CD8+ T cells in over 5 donors.

The sample consisted of PBMCs. The V and J genes are TRBV12-3 or TRBV12-4 and TRBJ2-2, with D maybe TRBD1 (6 bases). The TCR comes from a woman aged 18-35 years in good health. CDR3 nucleotide sequence: TGTGCCAGCACTACCACCGACAGGTGGAACACCGGGGAGCTGTTTTTT. This encodes CASTTTDRWNTGELFF.